These 17 T cell receptor beta chains share one sample of origin, sequenced in a study of shared clonotypes between healthy human individuals. Some clones are missing from TCRdb's copy, which holds only in-frame ones; the method was immunoSEQ multiplex PCR. The sample yields about 510,000 clones, 95% to 97% seen once. Sequencing was done on a sample of naive CD4+ T cells sorted from blood. Subset noted: CD45RA+ positively selected. All receptors derive from a woman in her twenties or thirties in good health.

The genes are TRBV7-3 and TRBJ2-7; perhaps TRBD1 as D (7 bases). Germline CDR1 reads SGHTA; CDR2 reads FQGTGA. This CDR3 has 15 amino acids. Trimming took off 2 bases at V and 2 bases at J, with 13 bases between the two ends. CDR3 loop: CASSLSGGSAYEQYF. The CDR3 DNA follows: TGTGCCAGCAGCTTATCAGGGGGGTCTGCCTACGAGCAGTACTTC.

The J gene is TRBJ1-1, the V gene TRBV14; no clear D. V lost 1 base and J lost 1, with 7 bases in between. The length of the CDR3 is 14 residues. Germline V gene sequence: CDR1 SGHDN, CDR2 FVKESK. The CDR3 DNA reads TGTGCCAGCAGCCAAGGGGCCGCGAACACTGAAGCTTTCTTT. This sequence encodes CASSQGAANTEAFF.

V is TRBV27 and J is TRBJ2-7; the D gene could be TRBD1 or TRBD2 (5 bases each). CDR3 length: 14 residues. The germline V and J ends were trimmed by 4 bases and 5 bases, with 15 bases remaining between them. Germline V gives CDR1 MNHEY, CDR2 SMNVEV (reference sequence). This CDR3 is CASSWPGRGDEQYF. CDR3 DNA: TGTGCCAGCAGTTGGCCGGGAAGGGGTGACGAGCAGTACTTC.

This chain connects TRBV28 to TRBJ2-7; tentative D call: TRBD1 (6 bases). CDR3 length: 12 amino acids. Looked up from germline, CDR1 is MDHEN and CDR2 is SYDVKM. Trimming removed 7 bases at V and 6 bases at J, with 13 bases between. The CDR3 reads CASKSGAAEQYF. DNA of the CDR3: TGTGCCAGCAAGTCAGGGGCCGCCGAGCAGTACTTC.

The chain is built from TRBV5-1 and TRBJ2-1; TRBD1 matches 9 bases. Unmatched junction bases numbered 4, after V lost 3 bases and J lost 3 bases. CDR1 is SGHRS and CDR2 is YFSETQ in the germline V gene. CDR3 size: 15 residues. The CDR3 DNA reads TGCGCCAGCAGCTCCGGACAGGGGAACTACAATGAGCAGTTCTTC. Encoded protein: CASSSGQGNYNEQFF.

V gene TRBV6-5 combines with J gene TRBJ2-3, with a possible D match to TRBD2 (6 bases). CDR1 MNHEY and CDR2 SVGAGI come from the germline V gene. The CDR3 is 14 residues long. The V end was cut by 6 bases, the J end by 4 bases, with 14 bases between. In DNA, the CDR3 is TGTGCCAGCAGGCCTAGCGTCCCCGCAGATACGCAGTATTTT. Its protein product is CASRPSVPADTQYF.

The chain combines TRBV28 with TRBJ2-5; 7 nucleotides line up with TRBD2. J gave up 1 base and V 3 bases, and 5 bases lay outside the gene matches. Germline V CDR1 and CDR2: MDHEN, SYDVKM. CDR3 length: 15 residues. This CDR3 is CASSFPSGTQETQYF. The CDR3 coding sequence is TGTGCCAGCAGTTTCCCTAGCGGAACCCAAGAGACCCAGTACTTC.

V gene TRBV19 combines with J gene TRBJ1-2; 7 bases match TRBD1. The trim removed 5 bases at V and 1 base at J, leaving 13 bases unmatched. Germline lookup yields CDR1 LNHDA and CDR2 SQIVND (reference sequence). The CDR3 spans 17 residues. CDR3 in amino acids: CASSLRSGTDFNYGYTF. CDR3 bases: TGTGCCAGTAGTCTCCGTTCCGGGACAGACTTTAACTATGGCTACACCTTC. Looking up the rest from reference TRBV19 and TRBJ1-2 gives the full variable domain: DGGITQSPKYLFRKEGQNVTLSCEQNLNHDAMYWYRQDPGQGLRLIYYSQIVNDFQKGDIAEGYSVSREKKESFPLTVTSAQKNPTAFYLCASSLRSGTDFNYGYTFGSGTRLTVV.

V gene TRBV4-2 combines with J gene TRBJ2-5; the D call may be TRBD1 or TRBD2 (5 bases each). The end of the DNA is better explained by TRBJ2-7, so the J call may be wrong. Germline V gene lookup returns CDR1 LGHNA and CDR2 YNFKEQ. This CDR3 contains 15 residues. The chain's CDR3 is CASSLRDQPFYEQYF. CDR3 DNA sequence: TGTGCCAGCAGCCTTCGGGACCAACCCTTCTACGAGCAGTACTTC.

This clone was seen once. This chain links TRBV18 with TRBJ2-5; D is perhaps TRBD2 (6 bases). Per the germline V gene, CDR1 is KGHSH and CDR2 is LQKENI. CDR3 length: 24 residues. The V end was cut by 3 bases, the J end by 5 bases, with 43 bases between. The CDR3: CASSPPKTPEFSGTFSPPRETQYF. CDR3 sequence (DNA): TGTGCCAGCTCACCTCCCAAGACGCCGGAGTTTAGCGGTACCTTCTCCCCCCCCCGCGAGACCCAGTACTTC.

J is TRBJ2-7 and V is TRBV6-6; 10 positions match TRBD2. The CDR3 is 15 amino acids. Germline V gene data show CDR1 as MNHNY and CDR2 as SVGAGI (reference sequence). Trimming took 4 bases from V and 4 from J; bases not matched to a gene: 7. CDR3 amino acids: CASSFSLAGDYEQYF. In nucleotides, the CDR3 is TGTGCCAGCAGTTTTAGTCTAGCGGGAGATTACGAGCAGTACTTC.

This sequence joins TRBV6-5 and TRBJ1-3; perhaps TRBD1 as D (5 bases). In germline, CDR1 is MNHEY, CDR2 SVGAGI. The CDR3 is made up of 15 amino acids. Trimming left V 6 bases short and J 0 bases short, with 12 bases between. CDR3 coding DNA: TGTGCCAGCAGACAGACAGAACTCTCTGGAAACACCATATATTTT. Protein product: CASRQTELSGNTIYF.

This sequence joins TRBV19 and TRBJ2-1, with 7 bases identical to TRBD1. The germline V gene has CDR1 LNHDA and CDR2 SQIVND (reference sequence). J lost 2 bases, V lost 4 bases, and 11 bases had no gene match. The CDR3 covers 17 residues. CDR3 sequence (DNA): TGTGCCAGTAGTAACCCCAAACAGGGGTGGCCCTACAATGAGCAGTTCTTC. It encodes CASSNPKQGWPYNEQFF.

J is TRBJ2-7 and V is TRBV7-9; 7 nucleotides match TRBD1. The CDR3 sequence is 15 residues long. Germline lookup yields CDR1 SEHNR and CDR2 FQNEAQ (reference sequence). Losses at the gene ends were 4 bases for V and 1 base for J; bases not matched to a gene: 7. CDR3 bases: TGTGCCAGCAGCTCCCGGGACAGTACTTCCTACGAGCAGTACTTC. Its protein product is CASSSRDSTSYEQYF.

The CDR3 bases are TGTGCCAGTAGTCGGTGGGGCGAGCAGTTCTTC. It yields the protein CASSRWGEQFF. The chain carries TRBV19 and TRBJ2-1; maybe TRBD1 (5 bases). V lost 5 bases, J lost 10 bases, and 9 bases lay in between. Germline V gene lookup returns CDR1 LNHDA and CDR2 SQIVND (reference sequence). CDR3 length: 11 residues. Full variable domain (rest looked up from reference TRBV19 and TRBJ2-1): DGGITQSPKYLFRKEGQNVTLSCEQNLNHDAMYWYRQDPGQGLRLIYYSQIVNDFQKGDIAEGYSVSREKKESFPLTVTSAQKNPTAFYLCASSRWGEQFFGPGTRLTVL.

In its sample, this clone was seen a few times. The rearrangement uses TRBV10-1 and TRBJ2-5; 10 positions agree with TRBD2. The CDR3 totals 16 residues. CDR1 and CDR2 from the germline V gene are WNHNN and SYGVQD (reference sequence). J gave up 5 bases and V 2 bases, and 8 bases lay outside the gene matches. The CDR3 sequence is CASSEKLAGLRETQYF. In nucleotides, the CDR3 is TGCGCCAGCAGTGAGAAACTAGCGGGGTTGCGGGAGACCCAGTACTTC.

The gene calls are TRBV7-2 and TRBJ1-5; a weak D match, TRBD1 (5 bases). The CDR3 runs to 15 residues. Germline values: CDR1 SGHTA, CDR2 FQGNSA. V lost 3 bases and J 0 bases, leaving 9 bases between the germline ends. As DNA, the CDR3 is TGTGCCAGCAGCTTCGACAGCCATAGCAATCAGCCCCAGCATTTT. Translating it yields CASSFDSHSNQPQHF.